The source of this T cell receptor (beta chain) is a study of T cell responses to AZD1222 COVID-19 vaccine. Study outcomes and limitations: All repertoire sampling was performed exclusively after the peak T cell response. Donors skewed white British and female; clonal diversity was possibly underestimated. With dominance at 160-218 and 743-854, vaccine-associated CD4 TCRs spanned spike. Two AZD1222 doses significantly raised spike-specific TCR breadth and depth over controls.

The table came from immunoSEQ multiplex PCR; TCRdb's copy has only in-frame clones and leaves some out. The top ten hold 9.8% of the sample, which has some 71,000 clones, 84% seen once. A note on this clone: Its matching antigen is unknown.

In germline, CDR1 is SGHRS, CDR2 YFSETQ. This CDR3 contains 15 residues. With 0 bases removed from V and 2 bases from J, the gap between germline ends came to 11 bases. Sequencing was performed on peripheral blood, taken on day 0 of AZD1222 vaccination. The source is an adult in good health. The rearrangement links TRBV5-1 to TRBJ2-5; D is undetermined. DNA for the CDR3: TGCGCCAGCAGCTTGGGGCTGGCCGATCAAGAGACCCAGTACTTC. It encodes CASSLGLADQETQYF.